These T cell receptor beta chains were read from a single sample in a study of blood T cell repertoires in COVID-19. The data were produced by immunoSEQ multiplex PCR, yet TCRdb's version contains in-frame clones alone and is incomplete. The sample has a few hundred thousand clones, 80% to 90% seen once. The sequencing input was PBMCs or T cells enriched from blood (not recorded which). These receptors were obtained from a woman between 18 and 30 years old who had recovered from COVID-19. The CDR3 runs from the conserved cysteine through the conserved F or W. The order of the fields is clone size, V gene, D gene, J gene, CDR3 protein, CDR3 DNA. A D gene is named only where the DNA matches it firmly. Size is omitted from some rows. Given values are once, few, many or a class for expanded clones.

NA	TRBV19	NA	TRBJ1-5	CASKANQDSNQPQHF	TGTGCCAGTAAAGCAAACCAAGATAGCAATCAGCCCCAGCATTTT
NA	TRBV7-6	NA	TRBJ2-2	CASSLRGTGELFF	TGTGCCAGCAGCTTAAGGGGGACCGGGGAGCTGTTTTTT
NA	TRBV4-1	TRBD2	TRBJ2-2	CASSQGSGRNTGELFF	TGCGCCAGCAGCCAGGGTAGCGGGAGAAACACCGGGGAGCTGTTTTTT
NA	TRBV19	NA	TRBJ2-2	CASSLLTGRGTGELFF	TGTGCCAGTAGCCTACTAACAGGGAGAGGGACCGGGGAGCTGTTTTTT
NA	TRBV6-5	NA	TRBJ2-3	CASSRGDTQYF	TGTGCCAGCAGCCGGGGGGATACGCAGTATTTT
NA	TRBV3-1/TRBV3-2	TRBD2	TRBJ2-3	CASSPILAGRDTQYF	TGTGCCAGCAGCCCGATACTAGCGGGTAGGGATACGCAGTATTTT
NA	TRBV7-2	NA	TRBJ2-1	CASSPDRYNEQFF	TGTGCCAGCAGCCCCGACAGGTACAATGAGCAGTTCTTC
NA	TRBV14	TRBD1	TRBJ1-6	CASSPGQVRGSPLHF	TGTGCCAGCAGCCCAGGACAGGTTCGGGGTTCACCCCTCCACTTT
NA	TRBV11-3	NA	TRBJ2-1	CASSPGQGREQFF	TGTGCCAGCAGCCCTGGGCAGGGCCGTGAGCAGTTCTTC
few	TRBV21-1	NA	TRBJ1-2	CASRPSQSGFIYGYTF	TGTGCCAGCAGACCGTCCCAATCGGGGTTTATCTATGGCTACACCTTC
few	TRBV6-5	TRBD1	TRBJ1-6	CASRETGPNSPLHF	TGTGCCAGCAGGGAGACAGGGCCTAATTCACCCCTCCACTTT
NA	TRBV19	NA	TRBJ1-4	CASSIAGREEKLFF	TGTGCCAGTAGTATAGCGGGTCGAGAAGAAAAACTGTTTTTT
NA	TRBV5-1	TRBD2	TRBJ2-1	CASSFGLAFGSLNNEQFF	TGCGCCAGCAGCTTTGGACTAGCGTTCGGGTCGTTAAACAATGAGCAGTTCTTC
NA	TRBV5-1	TRBD2	TRBJ2-3	CASSGTLAGGSTDTQYF	TGCGCCAGCAGCGGAACTCTAGCGGGGGGCAGCACAGATACGCAGTATTTT
once	TRBV9	NA	TRBJ1-1	CASSVVGGMNTEAFF	TGTGCCAGCAGCGTAGTAGGAGGCATGAACACTGAAGCTTTCTTT
once	TRBV20-1	NA	TRBJ2-7	CSVSEGMNEQYF	TGCAGTGTTAGTGAGGGCATGAACGAGCAGTACTTC
NA	TRBV6-5	NA	TRBJ1-6	CASSYGQGLSSPLHF	TGTGCCAGCAGTTACGGGCAGGGTCTCTCTTCACCCCTCCACTTT
NA	TRBV4-2	TRBD2	TRBJ2-1	CASSPGGEQFF	TGTGCCAGCAGCCCGGGGGGTGAGCAGTTCTTC
NA	TRBV29-1	NA	TRBJ1-1	CSASDTEAFF	TGCAGCGCGTCGGACACTGAAGCTTTCTTT
NA	TRBV28	TRBD1	TRBJ2-7	CASSHPRDRELEQYF	TGTGCCAGCAGCCACCCCCGGGACAGGGAGCTCGAGCAGTACTTC
NA	TRBV6-5	NA	TRBJ2-1	CASSYSLLNEQFF	TGTGCCAGCAGTTACTCACTCTTGAATGAGCAGTTCTTC
once	TRBV2	NA	TRBJ1-5	CAVGQPQHF	TGCGCCGTTGGCCAGCCCCAGCATTTT
NA	TRBV5-4	TRBD2	TRBJ2-7	CASSPPGLAGAYEQYF	TGTGCCAGCAGCCCGCCGGGACTAGCGGGGGCATACGAGCAGTACTTC
NA	TRBV11-2	NA	TRBJ2-5	CASSLAGAYQETQYF	TGTGCCAGCAGCTTGGCAGGGGCCTACCAAGAGACCCAGTACTTC
NA	TRBV5-1	TRBD1	TRBJ2-7	CASSLGQGYYEQYF	TGCGCCAGCAGCCTAGGACAGGGGTACTACGAGCAGTACTTC
NA	TRBV2	NA	TRBJ1-5	CASSRTAANQPQHF	TGTGCCAGCAGTCGGACAGCCGCCAATCAGCCCCAGCATTTT
NA	TRBV4-1	NA	TRBJ1-2	CASSQGETVTLGHGYTF	TGCGCCAGCAGCCAAGGCGAGACCGTGACTTTGGGGCATGGCTACACCTTC
NA	TRBV4-2	NA	TRBJ2-3	CASSQGLTDTQYF	TGTGCCAGCAGCCAAGGTCTCACAGATACGCAGTATTTT
NA	TRBV10-2	NA	TRBJ2-6	CASNPRRVGSGANVLTF	TGCGCCAGCAACCCCCGGCGGGTCGGCTCTGGGGCCAACGTCCTGACTTTC